The 19 T cell receptor beta chains presented below share a single source sample, sequenced in a study of blood T cell repertoires in COVID-19. The table came from immunoSEQ multiplex PCR; TCRdb's copy has only in-frame clones and leaves some out. The repertoire includes hundreds of thousands of clones, around 87% of them detected once, and around 3% sits in the top ten. Sequencing was done on a sample of peripheral blood. These receptors all come from a human donor in a cohort sampled during active COVID-19.

The J gene is TRBJ2-7, the V gene TRBV7-9, with 8 bases aligning to TRBD2. Germline CDR1 is SEHNR and CDR2 is FQNEAQ (reference sequence). Germline trimming cut 6 bases from V and 3 bases from J; bases unmatched to any gene: 10. The CDR3 runs 15 residues. Here the CDR3 DNA reads TGTGCCAGCAGACCACTCGGCAGCGGGAGCTACGAGCAGTACTTC. Protein: CASRPLGSGSYEQYF. Combining the CDR3 with reference TRBV7-9 and TRBJ2-7 gives the whole variable domain DTGVSQNPRHKITKRGQNVTFRCDPISEHNRLYWYRQTLGQGPEFLTYFQNEAQLEKSRLLSDRFSAERPKGSFSTLEIQRTEQGDSAMYLCASRPLGSGSYEQYFGPGTRLTVT.

V gene TRBV29-1 combines with J gene TRBJ1-3; maybe TRBD1 (5 bases). CDR1 is SQVTM and CDR2 is ANQGSEA in the germline V gene. V lost 7 bases and J 3 bases, leaving 10 bases between the germline ends. This CDR3 region has 12 residues. In DNA, the CDR3 is TGCAGCGCGGGGCAGGTTGGAAACACCATATATTTT. It codes for CSAGQVGNTIYF. The variable domain in full, with the rest retrieved from reference TRBV29-1 and TRBJ1-3, is SAVISQKPSRDICQRGTSLTIQCQVDSQVTMMFWYRQQPGQSLTLIATANQGSEATYESGFVIDKFPISRPNLTFSTLTVSNMSPEDSSIYLCSAGQVGNTIYFGEGSWLTVV.

The J gene is TRBJ2-1, the V gene TRBV5-1, with D perhaps matching TRBD2 (6 bases). Germline V lookup: CDR1 SGHRS, CDR2 YFSETQ. The CDR3 loop spans 13 amino acids. The V end lost 0 bases, the J end lost 10 bases, and 11 bases lay between the germline ends. The CDR3 coding sequence is TGCGCCAGCAGCTTGGCCATCCGGGAGGAGCAGTTCTTC. Its protein product is CASSLAIREEQFF.

The chain links TRBV5-1 to TRBJ2-3; D possibly corresponds to TRBD2 (6 bases). CDR3 length equals 13 residues. The germline V gene has CDR1 SGHRS and CDR2 YFSETQ. V dropped 7 bases and J dropped 2 bases, with 11 bases sitting between them. This CDR3 is CASVAANTDTQYF. CDR3 DNA: TGCGCCAGCGTAGCGGCCAACACAGATACGCAGTATTTT.

This chain links TRBV30 with TRBJ2-3, with D possibly TRBD1 on 6 matching bases. Germline assignment: CDR1 GTSNPN and CDR2 SVGIG (reference sequence). The CDR3 totals 16 residues. Trimming took 2 bases from V and 2 from J, leaving 17 bases between them. CDR3 residues: CAWSKGQRIHTDTQYF. CDR3 nucleotide sequence: TGTGCCTGGAGTAAAGGACAGAGAATACACACAGATACGCAGTATTTT.

V gene TRBV12-3 or TRBV12-4 combines with J gene TRBJ2-1; 11 bases match TRBD2. CDR3 length: 13 residues. J was trimmed by 12 bases and V by 5 bases; bases with no gene match: 6. The CDR3 sequence is CASSPGLADPQFF. The CDR3 DNA reads as TGTGCCAGCAGTCCGGGACTAGCGGATCCGCAGTTCTTC.

The genes are TRBV28 and TRBJ1-2; no firm D call. In germline, CDR1 is MDHEN, CDR2 SYDVKM. V lost 5 bases, J lost 2 bases, and 9 bases lay in between. The CDR3 contains 13 residues. Here the CDR3 reads CASSGEKNYGYTF. The CDR3 DNA sequence: TGTGCCAGCAGTGGGGAGAAAAACTATGGCTACACCTTC.

The V call is TRBV5-6, the J call TRBJ1-2; TRBD1 aligns across 12 bases. The CDR3 length is 15 residues. Germline V CDR1 and CDR2: SGHDT, YYEEEE. The V and J ends lost 4 bases and 6 bases, in that order; junction bases with no gene match: 7. In DNA form, the CDR3 reads TGTGCCAGCAGCCTCCGGGACAGGGGGCTCAATGGCTACACCTTC. Its protein is CASSLRDRGLNGYTF.

This chain joins TRBV9 and TRBJ2-1, with 11 nucleotides matching TRBD2. The ends lost 0 bases at V and 9 bases at J; junction bases unmatched: 8. This CDR3 has 16 residues. CDR1 and CDR2 from the germline V gene are SGDLS and YYNGEE. CDR3 residues: CASSVALAGGDGEQFF. The CDR3 DNA reads TGTGCCAGCAGCGTAGCCCTAGCGGGAGGAGATGGTGAGCAGTTCTTC.

The chain carries TRBV9 and TRBJ2-5, with 12 nucleotides matching TRBD2. There are 15 residues in the CDR3. Trimming took 4 bases from V and 5 from J; bases not matched to a gene: 6. CDR1 and CDR2 from the germline V gene are SGDLS and YYNGEE. This CDR3 is CASSRRTSGAETQYF. CDR3 DNA sequence: TGTGCCAGCAGCCGCCGGACTAGCGGGGCGGAGACCCAGTACTTC.

The chain carries TRBV12-3 or TRBV12-4 and TRBJ1-3; maybe TRBD1 (5 bases). V was pared by 7 bases and J by 2 bases, with 9 bases between. The CDR3 has 13 residues. CDR3 nucleotide sequence: TGTGCCAGCATGCAGGGTGCTGGAAACACCATATATTTT. This codes for CASMQGAGNTIYF.

The chain employs TRBV28 and TRBJ2-7; TRBD2 is a possible D gene (6 bases). Germline V CDR1 and CDR2: MDHEN, SYDVKM. The V and J ends lost 1 base and 0 bases respectively, with 13 bases between them. The CDR3 consists of 16 residues. The CDR3 nucleotides read TGTGCCAGCAGTTTATCCGAGGGAGGCCTCTCCTACGAGCAGTACTTC. Amino acid sequence: CASSLSEGGLSYEQYF.

CDR3 loop: CASSADSGRRTDTQYF. In DNA, the CDR3 is TGTGCCAGCAGCGCAGATAGCGGGAGGCGCACAGATACGCAGTATTTT. V gene TRBV9 combines with J gene TRBJ2-3; 10 nucleotides align to TRBD2. CDR3 length: 16 residues. Germline V lookup: CDR1 SGDLS, CDR2 YYNGEE. V was clipped by 3 bases and J by 1 base; unmatched bases: 5.

J is TRBJ2-5 and V is TRBV2, with a tentative D call TRBD1 (6 bases). Looked up from germline, CDR1 is SNHLY and CDR2 is FYNNEI. The CDR3 length is 13 residues. V lost 4 bases to trimming and J lost 5 bases, with 11 bases between them. CDR3 in amino acids: CASSVNREETQYF. The CDR3 nucleotides are TGTGCCAGCAGTGTTAACAGGGAGGAGACCCAGTACTTC.

The chain couples TRBV28 to TRBJ1-5, with D hard to call. Germline V lookup: CDR1 MDHEN, CDR2 SYDVKM. V lost 6 bases, J lost 0 bases, and 12 bases lay in between. The CDR3 sequence is 15 residues long. CDR3 in amino acids: CASRWSTYSNQPQHF. Written as DNA, the CDR3 is TGTGCCAGCAGGTGGAGCACCTATAGCAATCAGCCCCAGCATTTT.

V and J are TRBV24-1 and TRBJ2-3; 11 nucleotides line up with TRBD2. Trimming at V came to 7 bases and at J to 0 bases, leaving 2 bases not matched to a gene. Germline V gene sequence: CDR1 KGHDR, CDR2 SFDVKD. This CDR3 has 15 amino acids. CDR3 protein: CATSLAGGSTDTQYF. CDR3 coding DNA: TGTGCCACCAGCTTAGCGGGAGGGAGCACAGATACGCAGTATTTT.

This chain links TRBV11-2 with TRBJ1-3; D perhaps matches TRBD1 (6 bases). CDR3 length: 16 residues. Germline loops: CDR1 SGHAT, CDR2 FQNNGV. Trimming removed 1 base from V and 2 bases from J, with 12 bases in between. CDR3 bases: TGTGCCAGCAGCTTAGCGGTCCAGGGGACTGGAAACACCATATATTTT. Protein sequence: CASSLAVQGTGNTIYF.

The chain uses TRBV19 and TRBJ1-6, with 8 bases matching TRBD1. With 3 bases clipped from V and 7 bases from J, the junction kept 14 bases outside the gene matches. The CDR3 runs 18 residues. The germline V gene encodes CDR1 LNHDA and CDR2 SQIVND (reference sequence). The CDR3 protein is CASSIWRQDREVNSPLHF. Here the CDR3 DNA reads TGTGCCAGTAGTATCTGGAGACAGGACAGGGAGGTGAATTCACCCCTCCACTTT.

The V and J genes are TRBV20-1 and TRBJ2-5; D not certain. The CDR3 length is 12 residues. Germline CDR1 is DFQATT and CDR2 is SNEGSKA (reference sequence). Trimming cost V 3 bases and J 1 base, with 6 bases left between them. The CDR3 coding sequence is TGCAGTGCTAGTTCTCCCCAAGAGACCCAGTACTTC. Translation gives CSASSPQETQYF.